This T cell receptor (beta chain) was recorded in a study of blood T cell repertoires in COVID-19. Clinical history as reported by participants underpinned cohort assignment. Authors' analysis steps: Amplification with reference gene primers provided the estimates of nucleated cell counts. Here immunoSEQ multiplex PCR was the method, and the copy in TCRdb shows in-frame clones only, minus some. D and trimming were read from the DNA, whereas the V and J calls and clone size are those reported in that table. The sample holds about 330,000 clones, more than 75% seen once. This CDR3 region has 14 residues. Germline V gene data show CDR1 as KGHDR and CDR2 as SFDVKD. Germline trimming cut 5 bases from V and 7 bases from J; bases unmatched to any gene: 4.

The V gene is TRBV24-1, the J gene TRBJ2-1, with 10 bases fitting TRBD2. This receptor was taken from a woman aged 18-29 years who had recovered from COVID-19. Material for sequencing was PBMCs or T cells enriched from blood (not recorded which). The CDR3 here is CATSGTSGPNEQFF. CDR3 sequence (DNA): TGTGCCACCAGTGGGACTAGCGGACCAAATGAGCAGTTCTTC.